The 8 T cell receptor beta chains reported below all come from one sample, sequenced in a study of shared clonotypes between healthy human individuals. This table comes from immunoSEQ multiplex PCR, and its TCRdb copy is limited to in-frame clones, with some not included. The sample yields 600,000 to 750,000 clones, just under 75% seen once. The sequenced sample consisted of memory CD4+ T cells sorted from blood. The sample's subset: CD45RA-negative fraction. These receptors were taken from a woman aged 25 to 45 in good health.

CDR3 sequence (DNA): TGTGCCAGCAGTGATCACCGACTAGCGGGGAGGTCCTACGAGCAGTACTTC. Amino acid sequence: CASSDHRLAGRSYEQYF. The chain combines TRBV25-1 with TRBJ2-7; 11 bases align to TRBD2. Germline loops: CDR1 MGHDK, CDR2 SYGVNS. The junction had 8 bases not matched to a gene; V was cut back by 3 bases and J by 1 base. The CDR3 is made up of 17 amino acids.

The DNA for the CDR3 is TGTGCCAGCAACACAGGATATAGCAATCAGCCCCAGCATTTT. It codes for CASNTGYSNQPQHF. The rearrangement joins TRBV7-2 to TRBJ1-5, with a weak D call TRBD1 (5 bases). CDR1 and CDR2 from the germline V gene are SGHTA and FQGNSA. This CDR3 comprises 14 residues. Trimming left V 7 bases short and J 0 bases short, with 10 bases between.

The gene calls are TRBV28 and TRBJ1-5; D not resolved. Germline V gene data show CDR1 as MDHEN and CDR2 as SYDVKM. This CDR3 region has 14 residues. V lost 6 bases and J 0 bases, leaving 9 bases between the germline ends. The CDR3, as DNA: TGTGCCAGCAGGGTGGACGGTAGCAATCAGCCCCAGCATTTT. Translation gives CASRVDGSNQPQHF.

The V call is TRBV10-1, the J call TRBJ1-2, with D possibly being TRBD1 (6 bases). CDR1 is WNHNN and CDR2 is SYGVQD in the germline V gene (reference sequence). The CDR3 spans 13 residues. V gave up 6 bases and J gave up 7 bases, with 15 bases separating them. CDR3 residues: CASSHRVDSGYTF. CDR3 nucleotides: TGCGCCAGCAGCCACAGGGTTGATAGTGGCTACACCTTC.

This clone has ten or more counts. CDR3 coding DNA: TGTGCCAGCAGTACATGGACCGGGACAGGGGAGGCCCAGCATTTT. Translating it yields CASSTWTGTGEAQHF. The chain recombines TRBV28 with TRBJ1-5; TRBD1 aligns across 10 bases. CDR1 is MDHEN and CDR2 is SYDVKM in the germline V gene. The CDR3 is made up of 15 amino acids. J lost 11 bases, V lost 5 bases, and 12 bases had no gene match.

The genes are TRBV7-8 and TRBJ2-7; a possible D gene is TRBD2 (6 bases). The length of the CDR3 is 15 residues. The germline V gene has CDR1 SGHVS and CDR2 FQNEAQ. Trimming left V 1 base short and J 3 bases short, with 13 bases between. CDR3 sequence: CASSLVSGEVYEQYF. CDR3 nucleotide sequence: TGTGCCAGCAGCTTAGTTTCGGGGGAGGTCTACGAGCAGTACTTC.

The V and J genes are TRBV27 and TRBJ1-5, with D uncertain. This CDR3 contains 15 residues. V dropped 1 base and J dropped 0 bases, with 7 bases sitting between them. From germline, CDR1 is MNHEY and CDR2 SMNVEV (reference sequence). The CDR3 sequence: CASSLLADSNQPQHF. The CDR3 DNA sequence: TGTGCCAGCAGTTTATTAGCGGATAGCAATCAGCCCCAGCATTTT.

This clone was seen a handful of times. The V gene is TRBV28, the J gene TRBJ1-1; D is possibly TRBD1 (6 bases). The CDR3 extends over 13 amino acids. Germline V gene data show CDR1 as MDHEN and CDR2 as SYDVKM. V lost 6 bases and J 8 bases, leaving 16 bases between the germline ends. CDR3: CASRFWSGGEAFF. The CDR3 DNA is TGTGCCAGCAGATTCTGGTCGGGGGGCGAAGCTTTCTTT.